This record concerns one T cell receptor beta chain sequence. In its sample, this clonotype was seen many times. Its specific antigen is unknown. No base quality information exists; no much larger clone differs at one position. The CDR3, cysteine through phenylalanine, is 15 amino acids long. Kept here is only the CDR3 DNA, which spans 45 bases and is read in frame from base 1. Here V drops 5 bases and J drops 8 bases, and the junction holds 11 bases not matched to any gene. The data originate from a study of molecular identifiers for immune sequencing clone quantification listed by TCRdb under 2018. Regarding the research as a whole: For a replicate experiment, RNA from around 20,000 or 100,000 naive CD8 T cells was divided into five aliquots, of which four were sequenced. The study was a methods study using CD8 T cells to benchmark molecular-identifier clustering-based TCR repertoire sequencing (MIDCIRS) and TCR RNA copy counting. The paper's findings and limits, for the study overall: Even against a background of about a million naive CD8 T cells, spiked-in Jurkat TCR RNA amounting to a single cell's worth was reported to be detectable. Spiked-in Jurkat TCR RNA (about ten copies' worth), which is not part of the donor repertoire, was contained in the naive libraries. In CMV-specific effector cells, clones with more than 20 RNA copies accounted for over 99% of molecules, whereas in naive cells such clones accounted for under 1%. Modeling estimated 3 to 3.5 recovered TCR RNA copies per cell, compared with about 10 by digital PCR, which implies around 33% capture efficiency. Identical TCR molecules sharing a barcode could cause highly expanded clone sizes to be underestimated. When barcode sub-clustering was omitted, TCR diversity was inflated by chimeric consensus sequences, with chimeras reaching as high as 47%.

Preparation of the library involved PCR. Instrument used: Illumina HiSeq 4000. Bulk TCR libraries were prepared as previously described, using TCR primers listed in Table S5. The Qiagen AllPrep DNA/RNA kit was used to purify total RNA. Before analysis, reads from multiple sequencing runs of the same library were pooled. The authors processed their data as follows. Reads were retained only if the reads had an exact TCR constant sequence, and the retained reads were trimmed to 150 nt and grouped according to their 12-nt molecular barcodes. Reads in each barcode group were sub-clustered using a 15% Levenshtein threshold, and a quality-weighted consensus sequence was built for each RNA molecule. Non-functional sequences were excluded, and lower-count sequences lying one edit away from another sequence were also excluded. Barcode sub-clusters with fewer than 20% of the maximum read count were removed, based on fitting two negative binomial distributions. TCRdb's own reprocessing of the public reads used fastp at Q25 and MiXCR and kept productive beta chains. Every entry covers one CDR3 protein and lists the most common genes and DNA from its rows. V and J calls and clone size were set by TCRdb, not the authors. The table for this sample lists 600,000 to 650,000 distinct CDR3 sequences; about 20% of them were counted only once. The ten most abundant clones make up 0.85% to 0.9% of the sample.

Libraries of naive CD8 T cells were built from anywhere between about 17,000 and 1,000,000 sorted cells, with 10%, 30% or 50% of the purified RNA used. On a BD FACSAria II, naive CD8 T cells were FACS-sorted as CD8+CD4-CCR7+CD45RA+ and collected into RLT Plus buffer. To test detection sensitivity, Jurkat RNA equal to ten TCR copies was added to samples of roughly 18,000-1,100,000 naive CD8 T cells. Enrichment of CD8 T cells was performed with RosetteSep CD8+ T Cell Enrichment Cocktail and Ficoll-Paque, after which ACK red cell lysis was carried out. The clonotype originates from a human donor in good health. Some libraries in this study had Jurkat cell RNA spiked in. The source material was naive CD8+ T cells from blood, with Jurkat cell RNA spiked in. The cell subset or site label here, explained by the study, means: FACS-sorted CD8+CD4-CCR7+CD45RA+ naive T cells. The sequence is built from TRBV12-3 or TRBV12-4 and TRBJ2-1, with 8 bases matching TRBD2. This receptor carries the CDR3 CASSPISGGGYEQFF. The nucleotides read TGTGCCAGCAGTCCCATAAGCGGGGGCGGGTATGAGCAGTTCTTC.